One sample yielded the 19 T cell receptor beta chains listed below, sequenced in a study of blood T cell repertoires in COVID-19. TCRdb's table, derived via immunoSEQ multiplex PCR, lists solely in-frame clones and lacks some. The sample includes 40,000 to 50,000 clones, 87% of them seen just once. What was sequenced was peripheral blood. The source is a human donor in a cohort sampled during active COVID-19.

The sample holds one count of this clone. The rearrangement uses TRBV2 and TRBJ2-7; a possible D gene is TRBD2 (5 bases). Germline CDR1 is SNHLY and CDR2 is FYNNEI. The CDR3 length is 14 residues. The germline V and J ends were trimmed by 1 base and 1 base, with 8 bases remaining between them. The CDR3, as DNA: TGTGCCAGCAGTGAAGGGAGCGGATCCTACGAGCAGTACTTC. It encodes CASSEGSGSYEQYF.

J is TRBJ2-6 and V is TRBV27; 7 nucleotides align to TRBD2. Looked up from germline, CDR1 is MNHEY and CDR2 is SMNVEV (reference sequence). The CDR3 runs to 16 residues. Germline trimming cut 4 bases from V and 4 bases from J; bases unmatched to any gene: 7. Written as DNA, the CDR3 is TGTGCCAGCAGTTCTACGAGCGGGGTCGGGGCCAACGTCCTGACTTTC. Translating it yields CASSSTSGVGANVLTF. Full variable domain (rest looked up from reference TRBV27 and TRBJ2-6): EAQVTQNPRYLITVTGKKLTVTCSQNMNHEYMSWYRQDPGLGLRQIYYSMNVEVTDKGDVPEGYKVSRKEKRNFPLILESPSPNQTSLYFCASSSTSGVGANVLTFGAGSRLTVL.

The chain has TRBV7-2 and TRBJ1-3; D unclear. This CDR3 is 14 amino acids long. Germline V CDR1 and CDR2: SGHTA, FQGNSA. The V gene lost 1 base and the J gene lost 8 bases, with 12 bases spanning the gap. For the CDR3, the DNA is TGTGCCAGCAGCTTAGGGGGTATCGGGGACACCATATATTTT. The encoded protein is CASSLGGIGDTIYF. Drawing the rest from reference TRBV7-2 and TRBJ1-3, the complete variable domain is GAGVSQSPSNKVTEKGKDVELRCDPISGHTALYWYRQSLGQGLEFLIYFQGNSAPDKSGLPSDRFSAERTGGSVSTLTIQRTQQEDSAVYLCASSLGGIGDTIYFGEGSWLTVV.

The DNA for the CDR3 is TGTGCCAGCAGCGTAGCTCGCAGGCCCGAGAGCTCTGGGGCCAACGTCCTGACTTTC. It codes for CASSVARRPESSGANVLTF. V usage is TRBV9 and J usage is TRBJ2-6; D is undetermined. V gave up 0 bases and J gave up 0 bases, with 16 bases separating them. This CDR3 region has 19 residues. Per germline, CDR1 SGDLS and CDR2 YYNGEE.

The V and J genes are TRBV11-2 and TRBJ2-3, with 11 nucleotides matching TRBD2. Unmatched junction bases numbered 16, after V lost 6 bases and J lost 2 bases. The V gene's germline CDR1 is SGHAT and CDR2 FQNNGV. The CDR3 sequence is 19 residues long. This chain's CDR3 is CASSILAGGHPPDTDTQYF. The CDR3 region has the DNA TGTGCCAGCAGTATCCTAGCGGGGGGCCACCCCCCAGACACAGATACGCAGTATTTT. The entire variable domain, with the rest obtained from reference TRBV11-2 and TRBJ2-3, is as follows: EAGVAQSPRYKIIEKRQSVAFWCNPISGHATLYWYQQILGQGPKLLIQFQNNGVVDDSQLPKDRFSAERLKGVDSTLKIQPAKLEDSAVYLCASSILAGGHPPDTDTQYFGPGTRLTVL.

The chain joins TRBV28 to TRBJ1-2; D perhaps matches TRBD1 (5 bases). The CDR3 has 15 amino acids. V was pared by 4 bases and J by 0 bases, with 12 bases between. CDR1 is MDHEN and CDR2 is SYDVKM in the germline V gene. Here the CDR3 reads CASSSEGRANYGYTF. CDR3 sequence (DNA): TGTGCCAGCAGTTCGGAGGGGAGGGCTAACTATGGCTACACCTTC.

V gene TRBV27 combines with J gene TRBJ2-7; tentatively, D is TRBD2 (7 bases). The V and J ends lost 5 bases and 7 bases respectively, with 18 bases between them. Per germline, CDR1 MNHEY and CDR2 SMNVEV (reference sequence). The CDR3 length is 14 residues. This CDR3 reads CASSDRQVRGEQYF. The CDR3 DNA reads TGTGCCAGCAGTGACAGACAGGTGCGGGGGGAGCAGTACTTC.

The chain uses TRBV29-1 and TRBJ2-5; tentative D call: TRBD1 (6 bases). The germline gives CDR1 SQVTM, CDR2 ANQGSEA. Trimming left V 2 bases short and J 3 bases short, with 7 bases between. The CDR3 sequence is 12 residues long. DNA of the CDR3: TGCAGCGTTGAACACAGGGAAGAGACCCAGTACTTC. Translation: CSVEHREETQYF.

This chain links TRBV6-1 with TRBJ1-1; D remains unclear. This CDR3 has 12 amino acids. Germline CDR1 reads MNHNS; CDR2 reads SASEGT. The ends were cut back, 0 bases at V and 9 bases at J, with 8 bases in the middle. Here the CDR3 reads CASSEAGRKAFF. As DNA, the CDR3 is TGTGCCAGCAGTGAAGCGGGGAGAAAAGCTTTCTTT.

For the CDR3, the DNA is TGTGCCAGCAGCTCCGTCTCATCGAGCTCCTACGAGCAGTACTTC. Translation: CASSSVSSSSYEQYF. J is TRBJ2-7 and V is TRBV13; D call uncertain. Germline-derived CDR1 and CDR2 are PRHDT and FYEKMQ (reference sequence). Trimming stripped 4 bases from V and 0 bases from J, with 13 bases between. This CDR3 is 15 amino acids long.

This clone came up once. The rearrangement uses TRBV7-2 and TRBJ2-7; 8 nucleotides match TRBD2. This CDR3 has 16 amino acids. After removal of 5 bases from V and 5 bases from J, the junction contained 14 bases not matched to a gene. Germline V gene data show CDR1 as SGHTA and CDR2 as FQGNSA. The CDR3, as DNA: TGTGCCAGCAGCCCGCCGGGCAGCGGGGGAATCCACGAGCAGTACTTC. It translates to CASSPPGSGGIHEQYF.

This clone was observed a few times. V is TRBV2 and J is TRBJ2-7; D possibly corresponds to TRBD2 (5 bases). Trimming removed 3 bases at V and 1 base at J, with 13 bases between. The CDR3 covers 15 residues. CDR1 is SNHLY, CDR2 FYNNEI, per germline. The CDR3 loop reads CASSDSRPGSYEQYF. The CDR3 DNA sequence: TGTGCCAGCAGTGACTCTCGGCCGGGGTCCTACGAGCAGTACTTC.

V gene TRBV6-2 or TRBV6-3 combines with J gene TRBJ1-2, with D perhaps matching TRBD1 (6 bases). Germline V gene lookup returns CDR1 MNHEY and CDR2 SVGEGT. The CDR3 sequence is 14 residues long. Trimming cost V 3 bases and J 2 bases, with 10 bases left between them. The CDR3 nucleotides are TGTGCCAGCAGTTATAACAGGGTCAACTATGGCTACACCTTC. Its protein is CASSYNRVNYGYTF.

This clone was seen more than once but under ten times. The chain combines TRBV28 with TRBJ2-7; D remains ambiguous. CDR1 MDHEN and CDR2 SYDVKM come from the germline V gene. The CDR3 has 14 amino acids. V shed 5 bases and J shed 3 bases, with 14 bases lying between them. CDR3 protein: CASSPIFSYYEQYF. The CDR3 DNA follows: TGTGCCAGCAGTCCCATTTTTAGTTACTACGAGCAGTACTTC.

The chain links TRBV29-1 to TRBJ1-1; TRBD1 agrees at 9 bases. Germline values: CDR1 SQVTM, CDR2 ANQGSEA. Trimming cost V 4 bases and J 11 bases; bases outside gene matches: 5. This CDR3 spans 11 amino acids. The CDR3 spells CSVVTGGNAFF. DNA of the CDR3: TGCAGCGTTGTGACAGGGGGGAATGCTTTCTTT.

The genes are TRBV5-1 and TRBJ2-1, with TRBD2 identical over 9 bases. Germline values: CDR1 SGHRS, CDR2 YFSETQ. This CDR3 is 16 amino acids long. V was clipped by 4 bases and J by 0 bases; unmatched bases: 5. CDR3 in DNA: TGCGCCAGCAGCGTGACTAGCGGCCACTCCTACAATGAGCAGTTCTTC. This sequence encodes CASSVTSGHSYNEQFF.

The chain couples TRBV28 to TRBJ1-1, with a weak D call TRBD1 (5 bases). V lost 5 bases and J 1 base, leaving 8 bases between the germline ends. Germline assignment: CDR1 MDHEN and CDR2 SYDVKM. The CDR3 sequence is 13 residues long. CDR3 protein: CASSGHKNTEAFF. In DNA form, the CDR3 reads TGTGCCAGCAGTGGACACAAGAACACTGAAGCTTTCTTT.

The V call is TRBV9, the J call TRBJ2-1, with TRBD2 identical over 7 bases. The CDR3 loop spans 13 amino acids. The V gene's germline CDR1 is SGDLS and CDR2 YYNGEE. Unmatched junction bases numbered 4, after V lost 3 bases and J lost 7 bases. The CDR3 nucleotides are TGTGCCAGCAGCGCGGGGGGTTTGAATGAGCAGTTCTTC. Its protein product is CASSAGGLNEQFF.

The count of this clone is one. J is TRBJ2-3 and V is TRBV5-1; 8 positions match TRBD1. CDR3 length equals 14 residues. After removal of 6 bases from V and 6 bases from J, the junction contained 9 bases not matched to a gene. CDR1 and CDR2 from the germline V gene are SGHRS and YFSETQ. The CDR3 reads CASKETGAGDTQYF. The CDR3, as DNA: TGCGCCAGCAAGGAGACAGGGGCGGGGGATACGCAGTATTTT.